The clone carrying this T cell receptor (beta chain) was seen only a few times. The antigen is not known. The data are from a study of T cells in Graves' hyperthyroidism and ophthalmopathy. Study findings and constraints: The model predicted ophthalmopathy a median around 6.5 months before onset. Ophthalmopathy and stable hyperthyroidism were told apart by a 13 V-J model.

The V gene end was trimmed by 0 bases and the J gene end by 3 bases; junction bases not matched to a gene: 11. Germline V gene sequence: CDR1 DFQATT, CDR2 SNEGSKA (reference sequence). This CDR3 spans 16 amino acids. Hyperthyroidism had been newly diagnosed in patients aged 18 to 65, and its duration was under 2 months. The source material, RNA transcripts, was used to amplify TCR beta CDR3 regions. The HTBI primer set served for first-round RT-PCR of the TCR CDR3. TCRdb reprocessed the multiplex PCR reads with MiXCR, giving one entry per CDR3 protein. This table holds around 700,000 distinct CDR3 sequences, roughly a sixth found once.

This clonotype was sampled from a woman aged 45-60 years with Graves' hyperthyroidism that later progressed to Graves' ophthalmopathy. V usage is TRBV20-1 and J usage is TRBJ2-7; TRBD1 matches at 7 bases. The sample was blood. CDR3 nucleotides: TGCAGTGCTAGAGATCTGGAGACAGGGAGTCTCTACGAGCAGTACTTC. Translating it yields CSARDLETGSLYEQYF.